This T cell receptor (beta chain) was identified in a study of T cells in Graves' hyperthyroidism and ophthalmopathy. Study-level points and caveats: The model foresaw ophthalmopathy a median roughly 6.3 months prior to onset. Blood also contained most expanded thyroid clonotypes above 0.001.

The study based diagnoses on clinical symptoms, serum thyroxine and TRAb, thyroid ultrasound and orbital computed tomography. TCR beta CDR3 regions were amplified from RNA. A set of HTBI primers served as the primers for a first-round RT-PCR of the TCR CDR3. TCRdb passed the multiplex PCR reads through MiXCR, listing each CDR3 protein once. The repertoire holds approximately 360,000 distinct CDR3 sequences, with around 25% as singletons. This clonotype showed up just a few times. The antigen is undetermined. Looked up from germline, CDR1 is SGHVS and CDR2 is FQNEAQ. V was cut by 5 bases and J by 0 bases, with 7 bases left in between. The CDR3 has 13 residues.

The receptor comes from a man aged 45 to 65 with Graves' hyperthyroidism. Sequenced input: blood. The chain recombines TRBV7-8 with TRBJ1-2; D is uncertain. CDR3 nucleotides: TGTGCCAGCAGCCTAAGTGCTAACTATGGCTACACCTTC. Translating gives CASSLSANYGYTF.